The rows below give T cell receptor beta chains drawn from one sample of a study of T cell repertoires in cytomegalovirus infection. TCRdb processed the reads anew with MiXCR; each CDR3 protein has one entry. The table shows around 440,000 distinct CDR3 sequences, with 11% occurring only once. The sequenced material came from PBMCs. These receptors were taken from a human donor in good health (CMV status not recorded). Some clones in this sample may be carry-over from other donors' samples. Both conserved end residues are part of each CDR3. Fields, in order: D gene, CDR3 length, clone size, J gene, V gene, CDR3 protein, CDR3 DNA. A D gene is named only where the DNA matches it firmly. Only part of the rows carry a size: once, few, many, or a class if the clone is expanded.

D: TRBD2; length: 17; size: many; J: TRBJ2-1; V: TRBV7-3; CDR3: CASSLLEAGGPYNEQFF; DNA: TGTGCCAGCAGCTTATTAGAGGCGGGAGGACCCTACAATGAGCAGTTCTTC
D: .; length: 13; size: many; J: TRBJ1-1; V: TRBV20-1; CDR3: CSAPGAYITEAFF; DNA: TGCAGTGCTCCAGGGGCGTACATCACTGAAGCTTTCTTT
D: .; length: 18; size: few; J: TRBJ2-1; V: TRBV12-3/TRBV12-4; CDR3: CASSRANNPARPANEQFF; DNA: TGTGCCAGCAGTCGGGCTAATAATCCAGCCAGACCTGCTAATGAGCAGTTCTTC
D: .; length: 15; size: few; J: TRBJ2-5; V: TRBV18; CDR3: CASSPREARWETQYF; DNA: TGTGCCAGCTCACCACGAGAAGCGAGGTGGGAGACCCAGTACTTC
D: .; length: 13; size: .; J: TRBJ2-5; V: TRBV11-2; CDR3: CASSLGGKQTQYF; DNA: TGTGCCAGCAGCTTAGGTGGGAAACAGACCCAGTACTTC
D: TRBD1; length: 16; size: .; J: TRBJ1-1; V: TRBV6-4; CDR3: CASSIRDRGANTEAFF; DNA: TGTGCCAGCAGTATCCGGGACAGGGGGGCGAACACTGAAGCTTTCTTT
D: .; length: 14; size: few; J: TRBJ2-7; V: TRBV28; CDR3: CASQRSLSDHEQYF; DNA: TGTGCCAGCCAGAGGTCCCTTAGCGACCACGAGCAGTACTTC
D: TRBD2; length: 11; size: many; J: TRBJ2-4; V: TRBV7-9; CDR3: CASSGLGVQYF; DNA: TGTGCCAGCAGCGGACTAGGGGTTCAGTACTTC
D: .; length: 17; size: .; J: TRBJ2-4; V: TRBV20-1; CDR3: CSARLGFIGRVGNIQYF; DNA: TGCAGTGCTAGATTGGGATTCATCGGCAGGGTTGGAAACATTCAGTACTTC
D: .; length: 14; size: many; J: TRBJ2-2; V: TRBV6-5; CDR3: CASSREGYTGELFF; DNA: TGTGCCAGCAGTCGTGAGGGGTACACCGGGGAGCTGTTTTTT
D: TRBD1; length: 19; size: once; J: TRBJ2-3; V: TRBV24-1; CDR3: CATSEGPQGASSITDTQYF; DNA: TGTGCCACCAGTGAAGGTCCACAGGGGGCCTCCTCGATCACAGATACGCAGTATTTT
D: .; length: 15; size: .; J: TRBJ2-3; V: TRBV5-1; CDR3: CASSLESGATDTQYF; DNA: TGCGCCAGCAGCTTGGAATCCGGGGCCACAGATACGCAGTATTTT
D: .; length: 16; size: many; J: TRBJ2-1; V: TRBV7-2; CDR3: CASSPVLPSENNEQFF; DNA: TGTGCCAGCAGTCCTGTCTTGCCTAGCGAGAACAATGAGCAGTTCTTC
D: TRBD1; length: 12; size: .; J: TRBJ1-2; V: TRBV20-1; CDR3: CSAWDRVAGYTF; DNA: TGCAGTGCTTGGGACAGGGTCGCAGGCTACACCTTC
D: TRBD2; length: 17; size: .; J: TRBJ2-7; V: TRBV5-4; CDR3: CASSFGLAGATAYEQYF; DNA: TGTGCCAGCAGCTTCGGACTAGCGGGTGCAACCGCCTACGAGCAGTACTTC
D: .; length: 11; size: few; J: TRBJ2-2; V: TRBV20-1; CDR3: CSARGPGELFF; DNA: TGCAGTGCTAGGGGGCCCGGGGAGCTGTTTTTT
D: .; length: 13; size: few; J: TRBJ2-7; V: TRBV20-1; CDR3: CSAVGGSLYEQYF; DNA: TGCAGTGCTGTGGGCGGATCCCTCTACGAGCAGTACTTC
D: .; length: 15; size: many; J: TRBJ1-4; V: TRBV15; CDR3: CATSIRPSVGEKLFF; DNA: TGTGCCACCAGCATACGACCCTCCGTCGGTGAAAAACTGTTTTTT
D: TRBD1; length: 14; size: many; J: TRBJ1-5; V: TRBV7-9; CDR3: CASSYRGSDQPQHF; DNA: TGTGCCAGCAGCTACAGGGGGAGCGATCAGCCCCAGCATTTT
D: TRBD1; length: 14; size: many; J: TRBJ1-1; V: TRBV4-2; CDR3: CASSQDHRGTEAFF; DNA: TGTGCCAGCAGCCAAGATCACAGGGGGACTGAAGCTTTCTTT
D: TRBD1; length: 13; size: .; J: TRBJ1-1; V: TRBV12-3/TRBV12-4; CDR3: CASSLGGGNEAFF; DNA: TGTGCCAGCAGTTTAGGAGGGGGCAATGAAGCTTTCTTT
D: .; length: 15; size: .; J: TRBJ2-3; V: TRBV19; CDR3: CASSIGGTATDTQYF; DNA: TGTGCCAGTAGTATAGGGGGAACGGCCACAGATACGCAGTATTTT
D: .; length: 14; size: .; J: TRBJ2-1; V: TRBV25-1; CDR3: CASKVTITYNEQFF; DNA: TGTGCCAGCAAGGTCACGATCACCTACAATGAGCAGTTCTTC
D: .; length: 11; size: .; J: TRBJ1-1; V: TRBV20-1; CDR3: CSVAGGTEAFF; DNA: TGCAGTGTTGCAGGCGGGACTGAAGCTTTCTTT
D: .; length: 12; size: many; J: TRBJ1-5; V: TRBV7-9; CDR3: CASSLVDRRQHF; DNA: TGTGCCAGCAGCTTAGTCGACCGCCGGCAGCATTTT
D: .; length: 15; size: many; J: TRBJ1-2; V: TRBV3-1; CDR3: CASSQEPLRFYGYTF; DNA: TGTGCCAGCAGCCAAGAGCCGCTCCGTTTTTATGGCTACACCTTC
D: TRBD2; length: 13; size: many; J: TRBJ2-7; V: TRBV7-2; CDR3: CASKSGTTYEQYF; DNA: TGTGCCAGCAAATCCGGGACTACTTACGAGCAGTACTTC
D: .; length: 13; size: many; J: TRBJ1-3; V: TRBV12-3/TRBV12-4; CDR3: CASTTGTGNTIYF; DNA: TGTGCCAGCACTACAGGGACCGGAAACACCATATATTTT
D: .; length: 14; size: many; J: TRBJ2-5; V: TRBV3-1; CDR3: CASSQAATQETQYF; DNA: TGTGCCAGCAGCCAGGCAGCGACTCAAGAGACCCAGTACTTC
D: .; length: 18; size: few; J: TRBJ1-4; V: TRBV4-1; CDR3: CASSQDIGTPGGNEKLFF; DNA: TGCGCCAGCAGCCAAGATATCGGGACCCCCGGGGGAAATGAAAAACTGTTTTTT
D: .; length: 16; size: many; J: TRBJ1-2; V: TRBV7-2; CDR3: CASSLNNRDRGYGYTF; DNA: TGTGCCAGCAGCTTAAACAACAGGGATAGGGGCTATGGCTACACCTTC
D: .; length: 13; size: many; J: TRBJ2-1; V: TRBV6-1; CDR3: CASRSDFYNEQFF; DNA: TGTGCCAGCAGATCGGACTTCTACAATGAGCAGTTCTTC
D: .; length: 15; size: many; J: TRBJ2-1; V: TRBV2; CDR3: CASSRGFLSYNEQFF; DNA: TGTGCCAGCAGTAGGGGATTCCTCTCCTACAATGAGCAGTTCTTC
D: .; length: 16; size: once; J: TRBJ1-3; V: TRBV20-1; CDR3: CSAREIGLNTGNTMYF; DNA: TGCAGTGCTAGAGAGATTGGACTCAATACTGGAAACACCATGTATTTT
D: .; length: 15; size: .; J: TRBJ2-2; V: TRBV3-1; CDR3: CASSQDQINTGELFF; DNA: TGTGCCAGCAGCCAAGATCAGATAAACACCGGGGAGCTGTTTTTT
D: .; length: 15; size: many; J: TRBJ2-1; V: TRBV6-1; CDR3: CASRVTVNNHNEQFF; DNA: TGTGCCAGCAGGGTTACAGTCAACAACCACAATGAGCAGTTCTTC
D: .; length: 15; size: .; J: TRBJ2-1; V: TRBV2; CDR3: CASTLSESTFNEQFF; DNA: TGTGCCAGCACTCTCAGCGAGAGCACTTTCAATGAGCAGTTCTTC
D: .; length: 13; size: .; J: TRBJ1-2; V: TRBV19; CDR3: CASSTDPLDGYTF; DNA: TGTGCCAGTAGTACAGATCCGCTGGATGGCTACACCTTC
D: TRBD2; length: 20; size: many; J: TRBJ2-5; V: TRBV11-2; CDR3: CASSSLRSGGASFNPETQYF; DNA: TGTGCCAGCAGCTCCCTAAGGAGCGGGGGCGCCTCCTTTAACCCGGAGACCCAGTACTTC
D: .; length: 12; size: many; J: TRBJ1-1; V: TRBV11-2; CDR3: CASSPPFAEAFF; DNA: TGTGCCAGCAGCCCCCCTTTCGCTGAAGCTTTCTTT
D: TRBD1; length: 13; size: many; J: TRBJ2-1; V: TRBV7-9; CDR3: CASSLRDSNEQFF; DNA: TGTGCCAGCAGCTTAAGGGACAGCAATGAGCAGTTCTTC
D: .; length: 16; size: .; J: TRBJ2-1; V: TRBV20-1; CDR3: CSARDGRGSSYNEQFF; DNA: TGCAGTGCTAGAGATGGGCGGGGCAGCTCCTACAATGAGCAGTTCTTC
D: TRBD2; length: 15; size: many; J: TRBJ2-1; V: TRBV7-9; CDR3: CASSPDSGRFNEQFF; DNA: TGTGCCAGCAGCCCAGACAGCGGGAGGTTTAATGAGCAGTTCTTC
D: TRBD1; length: 17; size: few; J: TRBJ2-3; V: TRBV2; CDR3: CASSSPTGLGPTDTQYF; DNA: TGTGCCAGCAGTTCCCCGACAGGGTTGGGGCCCACAGATACGCAGTATTTT
D: TRBD1; length: 17; size: .; J: TRBJ1-2; V: TRBV20-1; CDR3: CSARYAKGQGAFYGYTF; DNA: TGCAGTGCTAGATACGCCAAGGGACAGGGAGCCTTCTATGGCTACACCTTC
D: .; length: 15; size: many; J: TRBJ2-7; V: TRBV12-3/TRBV12-4; CDR3: CASSWGRVGPYEQYF; DNA: TGTGCCAGCAGTTGGGGTCGAGTGGGGCCCTACGAGCAGTACTTC
D: TRBD1; length: 16; size: many; J: TRBJ2-5; V: TRBV19; CDR3: CASSIGTGPAQETQYF; DNA: TGTGCCAGTAGTATCGGGACAGGCCCCGCTCAAGAGACCCAGTACTTC
D: .; length: 13; size: many; J: TRBJ2-5; V: TRBV5-4; CDR3: CASSFGWGETQYF; DNA: TGTGCCAGCAGCTTTGGGTGGGGAGAGACCCAGTACTTC
D: .; length: 15; size: many; J: TRBJ1-1; V: TRBV10-3; CDR3: CAISESGGANTEAFF; DNA: TGTGCCATCAGTGAGTCGGGGGGCGCAAACACTGAAGCTTTCTTT
D: TRBD1; length: 15; size: many; J: TRBJ2-1; V: TRBV6-5; CDR3: CASSRDRGPFNEQFF; DNA: TGTGCCAGCAGTAGAGACAGGGGGCCATTCAATGAGCAGTTCTTC
D: .; length: 12; size: .; J: TRBJ1-5; V: TRBV15; CDR3: CATSRNNQPQHF; DNA: TGTGCCACCAGCAGGAATAATCAGCCCCAGCATTTT
D: .; length: 15; size: many; J: TRBJ1-5; V: TRBV20-1; CDR3: CSARAWSDSNQPQHF; DNA: TGCAGTGCTAGAGCCTGGTCGGATAGCAATCAGCCCCAGCATTTT
D: .; length: 15; size: many; J: TRBJ2-6; V: TRBV7-2; CDR3: CASSSDSSGANVLTF; DNA: TGTGCCAGCAGCTCCGACAGCTCTGGGGCCAACGTCCTGACTTTC
D: .; length: 12; size: once; J: TRBJ2-1; V: TRBV29-1; CDR3: CSVTTLGREQFF; DNA: TGCAGCGTAACGACGCTGGGCAGAGAGCAGTTCTTC
D: .; length: 16; size: many; J: TRBJ1-3; V: TRBV11-2; CDR3: CASSSFLGGSGNTIYF; DNA: TGTGCCAGCAGCTCCTTTTTAGGGGGCTCTGGAAACACCATATATTTT